This entry is about one T cell receptor (beta chain). The record originates from a study of T cell changes during pregnancy in multiple sclerosis. Trimming took 4 bases from V and 0 from J, leaving 14 bases between them. CDR1 is SGHTA and CDR2 is FQGTGA in the germline V gene. The CDR3 spans 16 residues. Profiled with immunoSEQ multiplex PCR; TCRdb holds only in-frame clones, not every one. The sample contains tens of thousands of clones, about 92% of which appear only once. The chain has TRBV7-3 and TRBJ2-3; tentatively, D is TRBD1 (5 bases). The sequence derives from a female donor with multiple sclerosis, enrolled in a pregnancy study. This specimen was peripheral blood, taken in the first trimester of pregnancy. The CDR3 region is CASSSQPTGSTDTQYF. CDR3 in DNA: TGTGCCAGCAGCTCCCAGCCCACAGGTAGCACAGATACGCAGTATTTT.